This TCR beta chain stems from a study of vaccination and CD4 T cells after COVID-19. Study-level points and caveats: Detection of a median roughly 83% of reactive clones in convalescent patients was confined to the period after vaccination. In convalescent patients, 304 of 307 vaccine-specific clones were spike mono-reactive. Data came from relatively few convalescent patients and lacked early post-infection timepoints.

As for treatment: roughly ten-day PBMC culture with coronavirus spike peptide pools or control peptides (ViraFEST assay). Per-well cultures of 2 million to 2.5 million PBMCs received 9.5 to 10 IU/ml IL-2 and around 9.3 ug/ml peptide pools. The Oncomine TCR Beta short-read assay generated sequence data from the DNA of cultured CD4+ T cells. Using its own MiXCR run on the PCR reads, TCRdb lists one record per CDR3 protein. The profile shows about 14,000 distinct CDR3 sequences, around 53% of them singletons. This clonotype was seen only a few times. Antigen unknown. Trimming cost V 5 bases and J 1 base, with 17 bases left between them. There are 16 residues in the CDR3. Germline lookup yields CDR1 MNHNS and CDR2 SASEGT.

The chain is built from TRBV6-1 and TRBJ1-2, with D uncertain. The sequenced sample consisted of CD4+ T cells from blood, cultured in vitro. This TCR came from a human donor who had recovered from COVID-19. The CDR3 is CASSTHKGNFNYGYTF. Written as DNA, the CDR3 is TGTGCCAGCAGTACCCACAAGGGAAACTTTAACTATGGCTACACCTTC.